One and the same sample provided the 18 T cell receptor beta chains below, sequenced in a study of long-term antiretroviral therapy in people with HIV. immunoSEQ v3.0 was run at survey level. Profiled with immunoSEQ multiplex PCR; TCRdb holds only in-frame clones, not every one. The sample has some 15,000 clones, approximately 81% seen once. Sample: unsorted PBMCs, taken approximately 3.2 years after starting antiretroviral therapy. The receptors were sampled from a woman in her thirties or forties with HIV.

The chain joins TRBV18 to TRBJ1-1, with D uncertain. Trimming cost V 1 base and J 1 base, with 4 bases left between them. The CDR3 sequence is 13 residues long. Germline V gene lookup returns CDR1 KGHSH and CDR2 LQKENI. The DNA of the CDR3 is TGTGCCAGCTCACCACAGAGGAACACTGAAGCTTTCTTT. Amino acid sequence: CASSPQRNTEAFF.

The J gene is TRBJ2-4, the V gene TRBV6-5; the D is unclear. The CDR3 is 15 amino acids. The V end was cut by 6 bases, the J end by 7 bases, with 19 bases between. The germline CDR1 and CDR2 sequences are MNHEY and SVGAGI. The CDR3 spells CASRPTPRSVNIQYF. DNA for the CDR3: TGTGCCAGCAGGCCGACTCCACGTTCTGTCAACATTCAGTACTTC.

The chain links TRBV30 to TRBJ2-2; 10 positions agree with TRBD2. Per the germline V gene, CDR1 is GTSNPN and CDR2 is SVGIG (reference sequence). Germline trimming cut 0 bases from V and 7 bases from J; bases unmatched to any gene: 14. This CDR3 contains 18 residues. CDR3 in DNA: TGTGCCTGGAGTGTACGTCTAGCGGGGGCCCAATTTATCGGGGAGCTGTTTTTT. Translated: CAWSVRLAGAQFIGELFF.

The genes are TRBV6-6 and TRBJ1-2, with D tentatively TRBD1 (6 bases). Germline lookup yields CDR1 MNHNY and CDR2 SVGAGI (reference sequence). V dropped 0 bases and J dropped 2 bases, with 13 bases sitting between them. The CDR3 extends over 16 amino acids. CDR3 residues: CASSYSAGQLNYGYTF. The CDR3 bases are TGTGCCAGCAGTTACTCTGCAGGACAGTTGAACTATGGCTACACCTTC.

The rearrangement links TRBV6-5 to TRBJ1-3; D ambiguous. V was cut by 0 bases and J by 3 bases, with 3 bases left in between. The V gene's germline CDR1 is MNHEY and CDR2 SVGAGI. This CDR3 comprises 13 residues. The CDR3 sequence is CASSYSFGNTIYF. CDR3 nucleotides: TGTGCCAGCAGTTACTCGTTTGGAAACACCATATATTTT.

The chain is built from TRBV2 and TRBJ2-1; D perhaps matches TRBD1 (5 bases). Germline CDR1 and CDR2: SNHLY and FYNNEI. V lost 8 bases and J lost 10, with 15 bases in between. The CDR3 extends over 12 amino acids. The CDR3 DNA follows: TGTGCCAGCTCCTCGCTGGGGCGGGAGCAGTTCTTC. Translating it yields CASSSLGREQFF.

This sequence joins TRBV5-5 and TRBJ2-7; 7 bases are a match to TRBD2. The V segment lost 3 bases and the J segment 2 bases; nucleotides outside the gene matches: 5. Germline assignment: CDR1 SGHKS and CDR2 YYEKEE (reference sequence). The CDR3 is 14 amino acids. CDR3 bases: TGTGCCAGCAGCTACCGTCGGGAGGCCTACGAGCAGTACTTC. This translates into CASSYRREAYEQYF.

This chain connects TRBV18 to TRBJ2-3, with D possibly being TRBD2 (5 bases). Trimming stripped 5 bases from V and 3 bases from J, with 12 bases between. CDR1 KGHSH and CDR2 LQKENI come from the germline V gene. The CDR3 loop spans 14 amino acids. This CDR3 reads CASSRERTTDTQYF. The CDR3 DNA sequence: TGTGCCAGCTCAAGAGAAAGGACTACAGATACGCAGTATTTT.

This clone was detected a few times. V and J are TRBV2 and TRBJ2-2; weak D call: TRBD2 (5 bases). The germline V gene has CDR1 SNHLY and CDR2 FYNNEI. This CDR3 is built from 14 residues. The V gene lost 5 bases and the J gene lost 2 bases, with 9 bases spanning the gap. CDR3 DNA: TGTGCCAGCAGTTTGGACTCAAACACCGGGGAGCTGTTTTTT. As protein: CASSLDSNTGELFF.

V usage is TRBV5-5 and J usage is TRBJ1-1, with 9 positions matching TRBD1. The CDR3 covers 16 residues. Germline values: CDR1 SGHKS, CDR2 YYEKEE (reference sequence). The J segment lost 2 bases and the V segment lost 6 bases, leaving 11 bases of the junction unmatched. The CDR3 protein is CASTYRMGQGNTEAFF. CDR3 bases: TGTGCCAGCACCTATAGGATGGGACAGGGAAACACTGAAGCTTTCTTT.

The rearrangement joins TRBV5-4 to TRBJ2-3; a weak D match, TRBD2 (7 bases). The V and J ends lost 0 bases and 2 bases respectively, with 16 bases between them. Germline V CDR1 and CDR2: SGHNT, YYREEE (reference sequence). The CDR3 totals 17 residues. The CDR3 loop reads CASSLAGRGASTDTQYF. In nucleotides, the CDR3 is TGTGCCAGCAGCTTGGCCGGACGGGGGGCATCCACAGATACGCAGTATTTT.

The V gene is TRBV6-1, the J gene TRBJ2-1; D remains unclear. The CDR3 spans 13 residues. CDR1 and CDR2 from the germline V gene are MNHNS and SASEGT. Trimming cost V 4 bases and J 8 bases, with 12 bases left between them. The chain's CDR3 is CASSGSSLDEQFF. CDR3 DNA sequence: TGTGCCAGCAGTGGTAGCTCACTCGATGAGCAGTTCTTC.

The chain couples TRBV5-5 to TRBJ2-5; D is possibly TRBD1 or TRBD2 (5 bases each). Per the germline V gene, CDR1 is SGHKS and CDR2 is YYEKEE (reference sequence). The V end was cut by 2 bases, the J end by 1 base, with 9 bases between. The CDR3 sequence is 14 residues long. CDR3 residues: CASSLRGPQETQYF. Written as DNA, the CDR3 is TGTGCCAGCAGCTTACGGGGACCCCAAGAGACCCAGTACTTC.

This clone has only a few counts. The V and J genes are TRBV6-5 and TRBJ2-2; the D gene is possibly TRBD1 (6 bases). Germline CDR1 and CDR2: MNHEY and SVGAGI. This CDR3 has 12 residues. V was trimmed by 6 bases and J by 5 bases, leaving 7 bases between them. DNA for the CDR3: TGTGCCAGCAGGGACAGAACCGGGGAGCTGTTTTTT. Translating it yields CASRDRTGELFF.

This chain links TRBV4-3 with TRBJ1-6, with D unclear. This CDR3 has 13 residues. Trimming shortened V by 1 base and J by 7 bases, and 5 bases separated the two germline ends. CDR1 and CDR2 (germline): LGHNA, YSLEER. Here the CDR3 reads CASSQGENSPLHF. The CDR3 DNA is TGCGCCAGCAGCCAAGGGGAGAATTCACCCCTCCACTTT.

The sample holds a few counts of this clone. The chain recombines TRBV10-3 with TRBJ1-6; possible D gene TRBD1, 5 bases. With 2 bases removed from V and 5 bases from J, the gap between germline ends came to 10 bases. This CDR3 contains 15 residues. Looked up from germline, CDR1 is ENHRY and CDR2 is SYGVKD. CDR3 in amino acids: CAISEEGRDNSPLHF. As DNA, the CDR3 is TGTGCCATCAGTGAGGAGGGGCGGGATAATTCACCCCTCCACTTT.

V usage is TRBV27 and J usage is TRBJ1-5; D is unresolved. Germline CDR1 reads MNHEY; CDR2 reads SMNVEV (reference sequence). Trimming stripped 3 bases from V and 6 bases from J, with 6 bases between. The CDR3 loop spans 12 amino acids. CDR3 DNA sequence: TGTGCCAGCAGTTTTTTGGGTCAGCCCCAGCATTTT. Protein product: CASSFLGQPQHF.

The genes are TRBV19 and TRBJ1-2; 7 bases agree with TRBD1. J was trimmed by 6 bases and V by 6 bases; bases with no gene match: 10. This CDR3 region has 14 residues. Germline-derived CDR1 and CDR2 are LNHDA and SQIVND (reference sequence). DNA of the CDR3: TGTGCCAGTAGCACGCCCGGGACAGATGATGGCTACACCTTC. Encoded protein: CASSTPGTDDGYTF. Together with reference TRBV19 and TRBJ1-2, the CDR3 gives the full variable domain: DGGITQSPKYLFRKEGQNVTLSCEQNLNHDAMYWYRQDPGQGLRLIYYSQIVNDFQKGDIAEGYSVSREKKESFPLTVTSAQKNPTAFYLCASSTPGTDDGYTFGSGTRLTVV.